This T cell receptor beta chain was sequenced for a study of cytotoxic CD8 clonotypes in ibrutinib-treated CLL. Notes on the study in general: Public clonotypes occurred uncommonly; on treatment, they contracted or remained stable. Increased clonality at ibrutinib response gave way to a return toward baseline at progression.

Germline loops: CDR1 SGHTA, CDR2 FQGTGA. V was cut by 0 bases and J by 0 bases, with 12 bases left in between. CDR3 length equals 17 residues. With respect to this clone: The antigen remains undetermined.

PBMCs that had been cryopreserved were the source of 1.5 to 2.5 micrograms of genomic DNA for TCR beta libraries. Only in-frame clones appear in the TCRdb table, and some are missing; sequencing was by immunoSEQ multiplex PCR. The table includes approximately 320,000 clones, 67% detected once. The chain uses TRBV7-3 and TRBJ2-1; D not resolved. The source of this sequence is a human donor with chronic lymphocytic leukemia. The sequences come from PBMCs, collected after 36 months of ibrutinib treatment. This CDR3 is CASSLTRSRNSYNEQFF. The CDR3 DNA follows: TGTGCCAGCAGCTTAACTCGTAGCCGGAACTCCTACAATGAGCAGTTCTTC.